This section outlines one T cell receptor beta chain sequence together with its context. Its specificity is unknown. These data originate in a study of cytomegalovirus exposure and HLA in healthy donors. The CDR3 extends over 15 amino acids. CDR1 LNHDA and CDR2 SQIVND come from the germline V gene (reference sequence). The V end was cut by 0 bases, the J end by 9 bases, with 17 bases between. This PCR relied on a set of 60 Vbeta primers and 13 Jbeta primers. Clones were read by immunoSEQ multiplex PCR, and TCRdb kept only the in-frame ones, dropping some. The listing records about 77,000 clones. Whole-study results and caveats: Being indistinguishable, some V segments were excluded, TRBV6-2 and TRBV6-3 among them.

This clonotype was sampled from a man over 45 in good health and CMV-seropositive. The sequenced sample was PBMCs. The chain carries TRBV19 and TRBJ1-2; D might be TRBD1 (5 bases). Here the CDR3 DNA reads TGTGCCAGTAGTATAGATCGATTGCGGGGGGGGAGCTACACCTTC. This codes for CASSIDRLRGGSYTF.